This T cell receptor (beta chain) emerged from a study of blood T cell repertoires in COVID-19. Study-wide context: From the United States, Italy and Spain came samples of acute and convalescent COVID-19. T cells, B-cell-depleted T cells, or PBMCs supplied cDNA or gDNA.

In the authors' methods: Cell counts per sample came from amplifying reference gene primers. TCRdb keeps only in-frame clones here, not all; method: immunoSEQ multiplex PCR. V and J calls and clone size are those listed in that table; D and trimming were worked out from the DNA. The sample holds about 180,000 clones, 75% to 80% seen once. Trimming took 1 base from V and 2 from J, leaving 15 bases between them. The CDR3 sequence is 18 residues long. Per germline, CDR1 LGHDT and CDR2 YNNKEL (reference sequence). The clonotype originates from a woman between 65 and 79 years old with acute or convalescent COVID-19. Input material: peripheral blood. V usage is TRBV3-1 (or the pseudogene TRBV3-2) and J usage is TRBJ2-6, with a tentative D call TRBD1 (5 bases). The CDR3 nucleotides are TGTGCCAGCAGCCAAGTTACAGGACCTACGGCTGGGGCCAACGTCCTGACTTTC. Amino acid sequence: CASSQVTGPTAGANVLTF.